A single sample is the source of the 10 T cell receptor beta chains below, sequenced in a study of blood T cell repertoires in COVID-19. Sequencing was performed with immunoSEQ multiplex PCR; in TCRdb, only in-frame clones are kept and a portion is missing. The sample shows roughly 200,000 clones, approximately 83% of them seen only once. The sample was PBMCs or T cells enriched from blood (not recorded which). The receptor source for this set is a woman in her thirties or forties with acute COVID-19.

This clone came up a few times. This CDR3 is CATSNLVGVWNSNQPQHF. DNA of the CDR3: TGTGCCACCAGCAACCTGGTAGGGGTCTGGAATAGCAATCAGCCCCAGCATTTT. V is TRBV15 and J is TRBJ1-5, with a weak D call TRBD1 (5 bases). The CDR3 runs to 18 residues. V lost 4 bases to trimming and J lost 0 bases, with 19 bases between them. Germline V gives CDR1 LNHNV, CDR2 YYDKDF (reference sequence).

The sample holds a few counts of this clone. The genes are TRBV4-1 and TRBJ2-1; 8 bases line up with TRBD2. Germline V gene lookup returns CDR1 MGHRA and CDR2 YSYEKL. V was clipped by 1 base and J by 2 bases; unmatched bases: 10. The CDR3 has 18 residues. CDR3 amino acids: CASSQVDLGLAAYNEQFF. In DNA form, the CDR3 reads TGCGCCAGCAGCCAAGTCGACCTTGGACTAGCCGCCTACAATGAGCAGTTCTTC.

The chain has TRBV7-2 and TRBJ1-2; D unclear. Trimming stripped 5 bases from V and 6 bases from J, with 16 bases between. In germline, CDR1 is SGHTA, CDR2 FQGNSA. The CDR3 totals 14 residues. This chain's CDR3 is CASSPHEGLNGYTF. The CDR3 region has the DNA TGTGCCAGCAGCCCCCACGAGGGTCTAAATGGCTACACCTTC.

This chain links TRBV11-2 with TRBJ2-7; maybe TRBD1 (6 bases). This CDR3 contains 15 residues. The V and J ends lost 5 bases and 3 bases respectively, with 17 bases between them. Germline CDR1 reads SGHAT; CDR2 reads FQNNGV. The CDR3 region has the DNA TGTGCCAGCAGCCCACCCGGATCCAGGGGCTACGAGCAGTACTTC. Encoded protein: CASSPPGSRGYEQYF.

CDR3 bases: TGTGCCAGCAGTTTATTGGGCTCCCGCTCCTACAATGAGCAGTTCTTC. This sequence encodes CASSLLGSRSYNEQFF. The chain has TRBV28 and TRBJ2-1, with no clear D. The V and J ends lost 1 base and 0 bases respectively, with 10 bases between them. The CDR3 consists of 16 residues. Germline V lookup: CDR1 MDHEN, CDR2 SYDVKM.

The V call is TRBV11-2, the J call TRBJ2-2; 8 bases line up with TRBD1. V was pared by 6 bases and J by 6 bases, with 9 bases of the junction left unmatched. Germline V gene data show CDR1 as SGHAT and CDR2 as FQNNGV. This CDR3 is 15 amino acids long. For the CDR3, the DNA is TGTGCCAGCAGACCAGAGACAGGGGTATCCGGGGAGCTGTTTTTT. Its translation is CASRPETGVSGELFF.

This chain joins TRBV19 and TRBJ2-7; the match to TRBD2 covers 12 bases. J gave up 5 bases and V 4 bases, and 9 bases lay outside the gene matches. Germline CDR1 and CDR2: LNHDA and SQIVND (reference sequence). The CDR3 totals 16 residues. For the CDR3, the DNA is TGTGCCAGTAGTACAAGACTAGCGGGAGTAGGCAACGAGCAGTACTTC. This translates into CASSTRLAGVGNEQYF.

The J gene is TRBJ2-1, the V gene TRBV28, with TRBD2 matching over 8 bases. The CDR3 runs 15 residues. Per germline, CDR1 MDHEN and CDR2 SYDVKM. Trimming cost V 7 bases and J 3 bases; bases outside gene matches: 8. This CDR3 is CASIPGGGGYNEQFF. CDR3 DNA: TGTGCCAGCATTCCCGGGGGGGGAGGCTACAATGAGCAGTTCTTC.

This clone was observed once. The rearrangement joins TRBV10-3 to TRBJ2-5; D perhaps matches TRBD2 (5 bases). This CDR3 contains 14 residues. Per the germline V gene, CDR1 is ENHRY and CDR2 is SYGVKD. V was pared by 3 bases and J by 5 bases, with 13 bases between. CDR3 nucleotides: TGTGCCATCAGTGATAACCTAGCTTACGAGACCCAGTACTTC. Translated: CAISDNLAYETQYF.

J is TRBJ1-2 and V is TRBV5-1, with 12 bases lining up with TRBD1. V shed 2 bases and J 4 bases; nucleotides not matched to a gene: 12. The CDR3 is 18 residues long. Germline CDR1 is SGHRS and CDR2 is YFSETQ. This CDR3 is CASSFPSGTGGAGYGYTF. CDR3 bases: TGCGCCAGCAGCTTCCCCTCGGGGACAGGGGGCGCGGGCTATGGCTACACCTTC.